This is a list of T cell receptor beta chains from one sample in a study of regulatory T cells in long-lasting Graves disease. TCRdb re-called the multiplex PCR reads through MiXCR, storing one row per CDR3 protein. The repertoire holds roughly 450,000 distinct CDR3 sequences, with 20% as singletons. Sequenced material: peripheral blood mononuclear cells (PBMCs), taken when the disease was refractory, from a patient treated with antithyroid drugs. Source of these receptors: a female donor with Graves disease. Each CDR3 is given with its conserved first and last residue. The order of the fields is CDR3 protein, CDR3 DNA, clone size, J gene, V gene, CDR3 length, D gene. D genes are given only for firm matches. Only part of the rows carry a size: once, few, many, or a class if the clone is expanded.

CASSLLGQLGYTF,TGTGCCAGCAGTTTATTAGGACAACTGGGCTACACCTTC,many,TRBJ1-2,TRBV28,13,.
CSARDRAKLETQYF,TGCAGTGCTAGAGATCGGGCTAAATTAGAGACCCAGTACTTC,many,TRBJ2-5,TRBV20-1,14,.
CASSQEYRQGAFTGELFF,TGCGCCAGCAGCCAAGAATACCGACAGGGGGCATTCACCGGGGAGCTGTTTTTT,.,TRBJ2-2,TRBV4-3,18,TRBD1
CASSVGTGPYEQYF,TGTGCCAGCAGTGTCGGGACAGGGCCATACGAGCAGTACTTC,many,TRBJ2-7,TRBV6-1,14,TRBD1
CASSLIAGTYNEQFF,TGTGCCAGTAGTTTGATAGCGGGAACCTACAATGAGCAGTTCTTC,.,TRBJ2-1,TRBV19,15,TRBD2
CASSVGRRAGELFF,TGTGCCAGCAGCGTAGGGAGACGGGCCGGGGAGCTGTTTTTT,few,TRBJ2-2,TRBV9,14,.
CASSPDLGRNGELFF,TGTGCCAGCAGCCCCGACCTCGGACGGAACGGGGAGCTGTTTTTT,.,TRBJ2-2,TRBV5-5,15,.
CAVLQGYEQYF,TGTGCCGTACTACAGGGCTACGAGCAGTACTTC,many,TRBJ2-7,TRBV30,11,.
CASSLIGTGYGYTF,TGTGCCAGCAGCCTAATAGGGACAGGGTATGGCTACACCTTC,few,TRBJ1-2,TRBV7-2,14,TRBD1
CASSQERGLGNTEAFF,TGTGCCAGCAGCCAAGAAAGAGGCCTGGGGAACACTGAAGCTTTCTTT,many,TRBJ1-1,TRBV3-1,16,.
CASSDGSFNYGYTF,TGCGCCAGCAGTGACGGCAGTTTTAACTATGGCTACACCTTC,.,TRBJ1-2,TRBV10-2,14,.
CAWSTAGFSYEQYF,TGTGCCTGGAGTACCGCGGGGTTCTCCTACGAGCAGTACTTC,.,TRBJ2-7,TRBV30,14,.
CASRNLGRETSYEQYF,TGTGCCAGCAGGAACCTCGGGCGGGAGACCTCCTACGAGCAGTACTTC,many,TRBJ2-7,TRBV6-2/TRBV6-3,16,TRBD2
CASSEAPTGGETEAFF,TGTGCCAGCAGTGAAGCCCCGACAGGGGGAGAGACTGAAGCTTTCTTT,many,TRBJ1-1,TRBV6-2/TRBV6-3,16,TRBD1
CASSYSISRGHGYTF,TGTGCCAGCAGTTACTCGATATCCAGAGGACATGGCTACACCTTC,few,TRBJ1-2,TRBV6-5,15,.
CASSSPGQGVLEQYF,TGTGCCAGCAGCTCACCGGGACAGGGGGTCCTCGAGCAGTACTTC,few,TRBJ2-7,TRBV7-2,15,TRBD1
CASSLPGTGAGNTIYF,TGTGCCAGCAGCTTGCCCGGGACAGGGGCCGGAAACACCATATATTTT,few,TRBJ1-3,TRBV5-8,16,TRBD1
CASSWGGLAGGPRNEQFF,TGTGCCAGCAGTTGGGGTGGACTAGCGGGAGGGCCTCGAAATGAGCAGTTCTTC,few,TRBJ2-1,TRBV28,18,TRBD2
CASSVTTVGTNYEQYF,TGTGCCAGTAGTGTAACTACAGTGGGAACCAACTACGAGCAGTACTTC,.,TRBJ2-7,TRBV19,16,.
CASSPRTGGNTEAFF,TGTGCCAGCAGCCCCCGGACAGGAGGGAACACTGAAGCTTTCTTT,many,TRBJ1-1,TRBV5-1,15,TRBD1
CASNPTLNTEAFF,TGTGCCAGCAACCCGACACTGAACACTGAAGCTTTCTTT,many,TRBJ1-1,TRBV28,13,.
CASSLVMGKSYEQYF,TGTGCCAGCAGCTTAGTAATGGGAAAGAGCTACGAGCAGTACTTC,many,TRBJ2-7,TRBV7-2,15,.
CATHRGSGANVLTF,TGTGCCACTCACCGGGGATCTGGGGCCAACGTCCTGACTTTC,.,TRBJ2-6,TRBV19,14,.
CASSYSSLAKNIQYF,TGTGCCAGCAGTTACTCGAGCCTAGCCAAAAACATTCAGTACTTC,many,TRBJ2-4,TRBV6-5,15,.
CASSAPMGPSGANVLTF,TGTGCCAGCAGCGCCCCAATGGGACCTTCGGGGGCCAACGTCCTGACTTTC,few,TRBJ2-6,TRBV7-9,17,.
CASSLEGSWYEQYF,TGTGCCAGCAGCTTAGAAGGGAGTTGGTACGAGCAGTACTTC,many,TRBJ2-7,TRBV7-8,14,.
CASRVGSLTGELFF,TGCGCCAGCAGAGTAGGTTCCCTCACCGGGGAGCTGTTTTTT,few,TRBJ2-2,TRBV5-1,14,.
CASIVTGGANEKLFF,TGTGCCAGCATCGTGACAGGGGGAGCTAATGAAAAACTGTTTTTT,.,TRBJ1-4,TRBV12-3/TRBV12-4,15,TRBD1
CASSLGMVNEQFF,TGCGCCAGCAGCCTGGGAATGGTGAATGAGCAGTTCTTC,.,TRBJ2-1,TRBV5-1,13,.
CASSPRQENTEAFF,TGTGCCAGCTCACCAAGACAGGAAAACACTGAAGCTTTCTTT,many,TRBJ1-1,TRBV18,14,.
CASSWWTLAGAGTGELFF,TGTGCCAGCAGCTGGTGGACGCTAGCGGGAGCCGGCACCGGGGAGCTGTTTTTT,.,TRBJ2-2,TRBV7-2,18,TRBD2
CASSFTAGGYTF,TGTGCCAGCAGCTTTACCGCAGGGGGCTACACCTTC,many,TRBJ1-2,TRBV11-2,12,.
CASRFGTGGSGELFF,TGTGCCAGCAGGTTCGGGACAGGGGGGTCCGGGGAGCTGTTTTTT,few,TRBJ2-2,TRBV2,15,TRBD1
CASSVNGQNNQPQHF,TGTGCCAGCAGCGTTAACGGGCAGAACAATCAGCCCCAGCATTTT,many,TRBJ1-5,TRBV28,15,.
CASSRSGTLAKNIQYF,TGCGCCAGCAGCCGTAGCGGGACTCTAGCCAAAAACATTCAGTACTTC,few,TRBJ2-4,TRBV5-1,16,TRBD2
CASSLGSVFEETQYF,TGCGCCAGCAGCTTGGGGTCGGTATTCGAAGAGACCCAGTACTTC,.,TRBJ2-5,TRBV5-1,15,.
CASRRVDKNTEAFF,TGTGCCAGCCGAAGGGTGGACAAGAACACTGAAGCTTTCTTT,many,TRBJ1-1,TRBV6-1,14,.
CASSVLAGGEQYF,TGTGCCAGCAGTGTGCTAGCGGGAGGGGAGCAGTACTTC,many,TRBJ2-7,TRBV12-3/TRBV12-4,13,TRBD2
CASSMAGAPSYEQYF,TGCGCCAGCAGCATGGCAGGGGCCCCCTCCTACGAGCAGTACTTC,.,TRBJ2-7,TRBV5-1,15,.
CASSKNEQYF,TGTGCCAGCAGCAAAAATGAGCAGTACTTC,many,TRBJ2-7,TRBV28,10,.
CASSFLANTYGYTF,TGTGCCAGCAGTTTTTTGGCCAACACCTATGGCTACACCTTC,many,TRBJ1-2,TRBV28,14,.
CASSLAGPNYYGYTF,TGTGCCAGCAGCTTAGCTGGGCCCAACTACTATGGCTACACCTTC,few,TRBJ1-2,TRBV7-9,15,.
CASSLIWTPGPDTQYF,TGTGCCAGCAGTTTAATCTGGACACCCGGGCCAGATACGCAGTATTTT,.,TRBJ2-3,TRBV28,16,.
CATSDLLAGEQYF,TGTGCCACCAGTGATTTGCTAGCGGGAGAGCAGTACTTC,.,TRBJ2-7,TRBV24-1,13,TRBD2